This T cell receptor beta chain is drawn from a study of T cells after yellow fever vaccination. Study-level background: SMART-Seq v4 Ultra Low Input handled preparation of low-cell-number fractions.

Trimming cost V 6 bases and J 7 bases, with 16 bases left between them. The germline gives CDR1 DFQATT, CDR2 SNEGSKA (reference sequence). The CDR3 is 13 residues long. TCRdb analysed the 5' RACE reads with MiXCR anew, one entry per CDR3 protein. The sample has 340,000 or so distinct CDR3 sequences; 9.5% to 15% are singletons. Study-wide results and limits: After the booster, approximately 96% of CD4 and about nine tenths of CD8 primary-response clones were re-detected.

With respect to this clonotype: The antigen is unknown.

This receptor was obtained from a young man who received the YFV17D yellow fever vaccine. The V call is TRBV20-1, the J call TRBJ2-1, with a tentative D call TRBD2 (7 bases). Sequences were derived from CD4+ T cells sorted from PBMCs, sampled 15 days after the yellow fever booster vaccination. CDR3 protein: CSAMGEGVNEQFF. CDR3 DNA: TGCAGTGCCATGGGGGAGGGGGTAAATGAGCAGTTCTTC.